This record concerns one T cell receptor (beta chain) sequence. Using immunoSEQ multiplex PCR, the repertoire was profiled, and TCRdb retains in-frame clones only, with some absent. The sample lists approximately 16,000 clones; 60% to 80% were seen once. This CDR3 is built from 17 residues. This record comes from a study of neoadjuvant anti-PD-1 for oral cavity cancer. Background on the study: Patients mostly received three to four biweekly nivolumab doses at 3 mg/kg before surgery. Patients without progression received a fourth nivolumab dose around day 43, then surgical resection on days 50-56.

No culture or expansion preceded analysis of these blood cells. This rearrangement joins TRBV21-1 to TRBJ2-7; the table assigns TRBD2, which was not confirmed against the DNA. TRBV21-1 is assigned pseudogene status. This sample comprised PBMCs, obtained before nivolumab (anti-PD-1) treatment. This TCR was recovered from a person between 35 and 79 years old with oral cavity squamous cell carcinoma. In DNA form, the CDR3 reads TGTGCCAGCAGCAAACCCACGAGACTAGCGAGACGCTACGAGCAGTACTTC. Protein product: CASSKPTRLARRYEQYF.